One and the same sample provided the 22 T cell receptor beta chains below, sequenced in a study of blood T cell repertoires in COVID-19. TCRdb's copy holds only in-frame clones and misses some; the assay was immunoSEQ multiplex PCR. The sample contains some 240,000 clones, 80% to 90% of which appear only once. Sequencing used peripheral blood. Receptors were obtained from a middle-aged woman who had recovered from COVID-19.

The gene calls are TRBV28 and TRBJ2-3; D is perhaps TRBD2 (5 bases). V lost 6 bases and J 3 bases, leaving 13 bases between the germline ends. The CDR3 extends over 14 amino acids. From germline, CDR1 is MDHEN and CDR2 SYDVKM. CDR3 DNA: TGTGCCAGCAGAACTAGTTTGGTTACAGATACGCAGTATTTT. Its protein product is CASRTSLVTDTQYF.

This chain uses TRBV6-6 with TRBJ1-2; D is undetermined. Trimming removed 5 bases at V and 0 bases at J, with 13 bases between. Germline V lookup: CDR1 MNHNY, CDR2 SVGAGI (reference sequence). The CDR3 spans 15 residues. For the CDR3, the DNA is TGTGCCAGCAGTGATATTAACGCGGCTAACTATGGCTACACCTTC. Protein: CASSDINAANYGYTF.

In nucleotides, the CDR3 is TGTGCCAGCAGTCCCCTAGGTCCCGGAGGGGACACTGAAGCTTTCTTT. Protein sequence: CASSPLGPGGDTEAFF. This chain uses TRBV6-2 or TRBV6-3 with TRBJ1-1, with a possible D match to TRBD1 (5 bases). Trimming took 5 bases from V and 3 from J, leaving 19 bases between them. Germline loops: CDR1 MNHEY, CDR2 SVGEGT. The CDR3 is 16 residues long.

CDR3 DNA sequence: TGCGCCAGCAGGAAACTGCAGGACTTCTATGGCTACACCTTC. As protein: CASRKLQDFYGYTF. The chain has TRBV5-1 and TRBJ1-2; D gene ambiguous. This CDR3 is 14 amino acids long. CDR1 is SGHRS, CDR2 YFSETQ, per germline. Deletions cut 5 bases from V and 4 bases from J, with 15 bases between.

The chain recombines TRBV7-8 with TRBJ2-3; the D gene is possibly TRBD1 (6 bases). This CDR3 has 15 amino acids. V gave up 1 base and J gave up 4 bases, with 12 bases separating them. CDR1 and CDR2 (germline): SGHVS, FQNEAQ. The CDR3 bases are TGTGCCAGCAGCTTAGGAGGGGGACAAGCAGATACGCAGTATTTT. It codes for CASSLGGGQADTQYF.

This chain joins TRBV4-1 and TRBJ2-1; 9 nucleotides match TRBD2. CDR3 size: 16 residues. Germline lookup yields CDR1 MGHRA and CDR2 YSYEKL. V shed 2 bases, J shed 8 bases, and the junction held 10 bases outside the gene matches. CDR3 sequence: CASSQPILAGLDEQFF. In DNA form, the CDR3 reads TGCGCCAGCAGCCAACCGATCCTAGCGGGGCTCGATGAGCAGTTCTTC.

V and J are TRBV7-2 and TRBJ1-5, with D hard to call. CDR3 length: 15 amino acids. CDR1 SGHTA and CDR2 FQGNSA come from the germline V gene. The V end was cut by 1 base, the J end by 5 bases, with 12 bases between. The CDR3 here is CASSLEISGDQPQHF. CDR3 sequence (DNA): TGTGCCAGCAGCTTAGAAATCTCAGGTGATCAGCCCCAGCATTTT.

V and J are TRBV4-3 and TRBJ2-1; D gene ambiguous. Germline CDR1 LGHNA, CDR2 YSLEER. The CDR3 has 15 residues. Deletions cut 0 bases from V and 3 bases from J, with 9 bases between. CDR3 sequence (DNA): TGCGCCAGCAGCCAAGAGTCTGCCAGCTACAATGAGCAGTTCTTC. It yields the protein CASSQESASYNEQFF.

This clone has only one observation. V is TRBV24-1 and J is TRBJ1-1; 7 nucleotides align to TRBD1. Per the germline V gene, CDR1 is KGHDR and CDR2 is SFDVKD. After removal of 5 bases from V and 6 bases from J, the junction contained 5 bases not matched to a gene. CDR3 length equals 13 residues. The CDR3 nucleotides are TGTGCCACCAGTGCCCTGGGACAGCCTGAAGCTTTCTTT. Protein sequence: CATSALGQPEAFF.

The rearrangement uses TRBV28 and TRBJ1-5; TRBD1 agrees at 7 bases. Germline CDR1 and CDR2: MDHEN and SYDVKM. V lost 5 bases and J lost 0; bases outside the gene matches: 7. The length of the CDR3 is 16 residues. CDR3 region: CASSPTGPFSNQPQHF. The CDR3 DNA reads TGTGCCAGCAGTCCGACAGGGCCCTTTAGCAATCAGCCCCAGCATTTT.

The chain employs TRBV4-2 and TRBJ2-3; 10 bases match TRBD2. The junction had 12 bases not matched to a gene; V was cut back by 0 bases and J by 3 bases. CDR1 is LGHNA and CDR2 is YNFKEQ in the germline V gene. This CDR3 spans 19 amino acids. As DNA, the CDR3 is TGTGCCAGCAGCCAAGAAAGGAGCGGGGGGGTACTACTAACAGATACGCAGTATTTT. Protein: CASSQERSGGVLLTDTQYF.

The genes are TRBV14 and TRBJ2-3; 8 bases match TRBD2. The CDR3 has 14 amino acids. The germline CDR1 and CDR2 sequences are SGHDN and FVKESK. V lost 4 bases, J lost 4 bases, and 4 bases stayed unmatched. As DNA, the CDR3 is TGTGCCAGCAGCCTTGGGACTAGTTCAGATACGCAGTATTTT. This translates into CASSLGTSSDTQYF.

At least ten counts were recorded for this clone. V is TRBV28 and J is TRBJ2-1, with TRBD2 matching over 12 bases. Germline trimming cut 5 bases from V and 5 bases from J; bases unmatched to any gene: 7. CDR3 length equals 16 residues. In germline, CDR1 is MDHEN, CDR2 SYDVKM. CDR3 sequence (DNA): TGTGCCAGCAGTCCATTAACTAGCGGGGGGAACAATGAGCAGTTCTTC. It specifies CASSPLTSGGNNEQFF.

The rearrangement uses TRBV11-3 and TRBJ2-7; no firm D call. Trimming left V 4 bases short and J 9 bases short, with 16 bases between. The CDR3 is 13 residues long. Germline V gives CDR1 SGHNT, CDR2 YENEEA. The CDR3 loop reads CASSSPITAGQYF. CDR3 in DNA: TGTGCCAGCAGCTCCCCCATAACTGCCGGGCAGTACTTC.

This rearrangement joins TRBV3-1 (or the pseudogene TRBV3-2) to TRBJ1-4, with D hard to call. The V gene's germline CDR1 is LGHDT and CDR2 YNNKEL (reference sequence). The CDR3 is 14 amino acids. With 0 bases removed from V and 7 bases from J, the gap between germline ends came to 9 bases. The CDR3 DNA follows: TGTGCCAGCAGCCAAGAGGGAGTGGTTGAAAAACTGTTTTTT. Its translation: CASSQEGVVEKLFF.

The chain recombines TRBV19 with TRBJ2-1; possibly TRBD1 for D (5 bases). CDR3 size: 14 residues. V gave up 1 base and J gave up 6 bases, with 10 bases separating them. Germline V gene lookup returns CDR1 LNHDA and CDR2 SQIVND (reference sequence). CDR3 in amino acids: CASSIVAGPNEQFF. The CDR3 bases are TGTGCCAGTAGTATAGTCGCAGGGCCCAATGAGCAGTTCTTC.

V and J are TRBV5-1 and TRBJ2-3, with a possible D match to TRBD2 (5 bases). The ends were cut back, 0 bases at V and 5 bases at J, with 13 bases in the middle. The CDR3 totals 15 residues. Looked up from germline, CDR1 is SGHRS and CDR2 is YFSETQ. CDR3 loop: CASSLGTFKGDTQYF. CDR3 in DNA: TGCGCCAGCAGCTTGGGGACTTTCAAGGGAGATACGCAGTATTTT.

The V and J genes are TRBV28 and TRBJ1-2; no clear D. CDR1 is MDHEN and CDR2 is SYDVKM in the germline V gene. The CDR3 is 13 residues long. Deletions cut 6 bases from V and 9 bases from J, with 17 bases between. CDR3: CASSTGRLYRYTF. The CDR3, as DNA: TGTGCCAGCAGCACTGGGAGACTATATCGCTACACCTTC.

J is TRBJ2-5 and V is TRBV7-9, with TRBD1 identical over 11 bases. Losses at the gene ends were 3 bases for V and 5 bases for J; bases not matched to a gene: 8. Germline V gene data show CDR1 as SEHNR and CDR2 as FQNEAQ (reference sequence). The CDR3 sequence is 16 residues long. The CDR3: CASSFTGTGGWETQYF. CDR3 nucleotide sequence: TGTGCCAGCAGCTTCACTGGGACAGGGGGTTGGGAGACCCAGTACTTC.

The chain is built from TRBV23-1 and TRBJ2-7; 7 bases line up with TRBD1. TRBV23-1 qualifies as an ORF whose function is uncertain. The ends lost 6 bases at V and 3 bases at J; junction bases unmatched: 17. CDR3 length: 17 residues. The CDR3 protein is CASSQGVSGEGFYEQYF. The CDR3 DNA is TGCGCCAGCAGCCAGGGGGTTTCCGGGGAAGGGTTCTACGAGCAGTACTTC.

This sequence joins TRBV19 and TRBJ1-4, with no clear D. In germline, CDR1 is LNHDA, CDR2 SQIVND (reference sequence). V was pared by 9 bases and J by 0 bases, with 14 bases between. The CDR3 is 15 residues long. As DNA, the CDR3 is TGTGCCAGCACCTTGGAGGGCGCAACTAATGAAAAACTGTTTTTT. Translation: CASTLEGATNEKLFF.

The CDR3 spells CASSFGGLTYNEQFF. CDR3 bases: TGTGCCAGCAGCTTCGGGGGGCTCACCTACAATGAGCAGTTCTTC. V gene TRBV7-2 combines with J gene TRBJ2-1; possibly TRBD2 for D (7 bases). Between the trimmed V and J ends, which lost 3 bases and 2 bases, there was a span of 11 bases. Germline-derived CDR1 and CDR2 are SGHTA and FQGNSA. The CDR3 runs 15 residues.